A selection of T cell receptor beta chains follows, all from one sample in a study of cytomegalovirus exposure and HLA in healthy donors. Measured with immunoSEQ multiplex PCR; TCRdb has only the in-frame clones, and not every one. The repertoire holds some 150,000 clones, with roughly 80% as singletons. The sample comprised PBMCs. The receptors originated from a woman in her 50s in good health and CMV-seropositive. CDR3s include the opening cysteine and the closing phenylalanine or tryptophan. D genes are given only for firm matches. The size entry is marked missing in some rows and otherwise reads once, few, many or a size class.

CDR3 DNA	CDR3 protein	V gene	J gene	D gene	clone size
TGTGCCAGCAGCTTAGCGCCTAGCGGTAAGATCAATGAGCAGTTCTTC	CASSLAPSGKINEQFF	TRBV7-8	TRBJ2-1	TRBD2	.
TGTGCCAGTAGCCCTTCCTATAATTCACCCCTCCACTTT	CASSPSYNSPLHF	TRBV19	TRBJ1-6	.	.
TGTGCCAGCAGTTACATTAGACAGGGGGCCGGCTATGGCTACACCTTC	CASSYIRQGAGYGYTF	TRBV6-5	TRBJ1-2	TRBD1	few
TGTGCCAGCAGACTTCCGTGGGCAGATATGCAGTATTTT	CASRLPWADMQYF	TRBV6-5	TRBJ2-3	.	.
TGTGCCAGCGGACAAGGGGGGGGCTACAATGAGCAGTTCTTC	CASGQGGGYNEQFF	TRBV6-1	TRBJ2-1	.	.
TGTGCCAGCAGCTTAGAAACAGAGACCGGGGAGCTGTTTTTT	CASSLETETGELFF	TRBV11-1	TRBJ2-2	.	once
TGTGCCAGCAGCTCAAGCGGGGGGGCCTACAATGAGCAGTTCTTC	CASSSSGGAYNEQFF	TRBV7-6	TRBJ2-1	TRBD2	few
TGTGCCAGCAGCTTGTGGGACAGGGCAAATCAGCCCCAGCATTTT	CASSLWDRANQPQHF	TRBV5-6	TRBJ1-5	TRBD1	.
TGTGCCAGTAGTAGACAGGTAATGAACACTGAAGCTTTCTTT	CASSRQVMNTEAFF	TRBV19	TRBJ1-1	.	.
TGTGCCAGCAGCTCTCGAGCGGGGGGTCGGAATGAGCAGTTCTTC	CASSSRAGGRNEQFF	TRBV13	TRBJ2-1	TRBD2	few
TGTGCCTGGAGATATAGCGGGAGGCCAGATACGCAGTATTTT	CAWRYSGRPDTQYF	TRBV30	TRBJ2-3	TRBD2	.
TGTGCCAGCAGCGTAGGCATAGCGGGGGGGGACAATGAGCAGTTCTTC	CASSVGIAGGDNEQFF	TRBV9	TRBJ2-1	TRBD2	.
TGTGCCAGCACTACCTGGGACAGGTTAGACAATGAGCAGTTCTTC	CASTTWDRLDNEQFF	TRBV2	TRBJ2-1	TRBD1	.
TGTGCCAGTAGAGCGGGACACCCCACTAATGAAAAACTGTTTTTT	CASRAGHPTNEKLFF	TRBV19	TRBJ1-4	.	.
TGTGCCAGCCGACCTGGGACAGGGGTCTTGGAGCAGTTCTTC	CASRPGTGVLEQFF	TRBV6-1	TRBJ2-1	TRBD1	.
TGTGCCAGCAGCGCCTCGCGACCGGGACAGGGGATCTATGGCTACACCTTC	CASSASRPGQGIYGYTF	TRBV7-8	TRBJ1-2	TRBD1	.
TGTTCCAGCAGCTTAGGACAGGGTGTTGTAGATGAGCAGTTCTTC	CSSSLGQGVVDEQFF	TRBV7-9	TRBJ2-1	TRBD1	once
TGCAGCGTTCACTACGGCGGGGAGCTGTTTTTT	CSVHYGGELFF	TRBV29-1	TRBJ2-2	.	.
TGTGCCAGCAGCCTCTCGACAAGGCTCACCGGGGAGCTGTTTTTT	CASSLSTRLTGELFF	TRBV6-1	TRBJ2-2	.	.
TGTGCCAGCAGCAATAGACAGGGAGTCTCTGGAAACACCATATATTTT	CASSNRQGVSGNTIYF	TRBV21-1	TRBJ1-3	.	.
TGTGCCAGCAGCTTAGCGCCAGGGGTCCCTGAAGCTTTCTTT	CASSLAPGVPEAFF	TRBV7-2	TRBJ1-1	.	.
TGTGCCAGCAGCTTCGGACAGGGCTACGAGCAGTACTTC	CASSFGQGYEQYF	TRBV11-2	TRBJ2-7	TRBD1	.
TGTGCCAGCAGGCCGTCAGGGGGACGGTTTGGCTACACCTTC	CASRPSGGRFGYTF	TRBV6-5	TRBJ1-2	TRBD1	once
TGTGCCTCCGCTACACGAGGAGGGACAGATACGCAGTATTTT	CASATRGGTDTQYF	TRBV19	TRBJ2-3	.	.
TGCAGCGTTGAAGGACAGGGTGACTACGAGCAGTACTTC	CSVEGQGDYEQYF	TRBV29-1	TRBJ2-7	TRBD1	.
TGTGCCAGCACAGGTTACACCGGGGAGCTGTTTTTT	CASTGYTGELFF	TRBV6-1	TRBJ2-2	.	.
TGTGCCAGCAGCCCGACCGGGACTAGCGGGGGGGCCTACAATGAGCAGTTCTTC	CASSPTGTSGGAYNEQFF	TRBV5-8	TRBJ2-1	TRBD2	.
TGTGCCAGCTCACCAGGACAGGGAATACGGCCCCAGCATTTT	CASSPGQGIRPQHF	TRBV18	TRBJ1-5	TRBD1	.
TGTGCCAGCAGCCCTTGGAATAGCGGGATAACCGGGGAGCTGTTTTTT	CASSPWNSGITGELFF	TRBV7-2	TRBJ2-2	TRBD2	.
TGTGCCAGCAGTGTTTTGAGTGTGAACACTGAAGCTTTCTTT	CASSVLSVNTEAFF	TRBV2	TRBJ1-1	.	.
TGTGCCAGCAGCGTAGACGGGAATAACAATCAGCCCCAGCATTTT	CASSVDGNNNQPQHF	TRBV9	TRBJ1-5	.	.
TGTGCCAGTAGTATCCGACAGGGGGCGAACACTGAAGCTTTCTTT	CASSIRQGANTEAFF	TRBV19	TRBJ1-1	TRBD1	.
TGCGCCAGCAGCTTGGTGGATACGAGGGTGGCAGATACGCAGTATTTT	CASSLVDTRVADTQYF	TRBV5-1	TRBJ2-3	.	.
TGTGCCAGCTCACCAGGGACAGTAGATGAAAAACTGTTTTTT	CASSPGTVDEKLFF	TRBV18	TRBJ1-4	TRBD1	once
TGTGCCAGCAGTTCAGGGACACCTACTGAAGCTTTCTTT	CASSSGTPTEAFF	TRBV6-6	TRBJ1-1	.	few
TGTGCCAGCAGGGGCCCGGGAACCGAGCAGTACTTC	CASRGPGTEQYF	TRBV7-9	TRBJ2-7	.	.
TGCGCCAGCAGCCCACTAGCGGGGCGTTACAATGAGCAGTTCTTC	CASSPLAGRYNEQFF	TRBV5-1	TRBJ2-1	TRBD2	.
TGTGCCAGTCGAATAAACAGGGGATACGAACCCCTCCACTTT	CASRINRGYEPLHF	TRBV19	TRBJ1-6	TRBD1	.
TGTGCCAGTAGTCTCCGGACAGGGGAGGGAAACACCATATATTTT	CASSLRTGEGNTIYF	TRBV19	TRBJ1-3	TRBD1	once
TGTGCCAGCAGTGAAAGCGTGAAATTAAATACGCAGTATTTT	CASSESVKLNTQYF	TRBV6-1	TRBJ2-3	.	.
TGTGCCAGCAGCCTCGCAGGGGGGAACACTGAAGCTTTCTTT	CASSLAGGNTEAFF	TRBV2	TRBJ1-1	TRBD1	.
TGTGCCAGCAAAGGGGGAAGTAATTCACCCCTCCACTTT	CASKGGSNSPLHF	TRBV6-5	TRBJ1-6	.	few
TGTGCCAGCAGTGTGAAGACTAGCGGGGGGGTCCTTACAGATACGCAGTATTTT	CASSVKTSGGVLTDTQYF	TRBV2	TRBJ2-3	TRBD2	.
TGTGCCAGTAGTATAGAGGGGACCGGGACAGGGGGTTCCAAAAACATTCAGTACTTC	CASSIEGTGTGGSKNIQYF	TRBV19	TRBJ2-4	TRBD1	.
TGTGCCAGTAGTTCCGTCGGTTTCGGTGGCTACACCTTC	CASSSVGFGGYTF	TRBV19	TRBJ1-2	.	.
TGCGCCAGCAGGGTCCTCCAGAACAATGAGCAGTTCTTC	CASRVLQNNEQFF	TRBV5-1	TRBJ2-1	.	once
TGTGCCAGCCTTAACCTGGGGGGGCGCGAGTTCTTC	CASLNLGGREFF	TRBV2	TRBJ2-1	.	few
TGTGCCAGCAGTGGGTCAGATGAAAAACTGTTTTTT	CASSGSDEKLFF	TRBV25-1	TRBJ1-4	.	few